This TCR beta chain was captured by sequencing in a study of cytomegalovirus exposure and HLA in healthy donors (dated by TCRdb to about 2017). In the study overall: An earlier analysis of approximately 640 of the donors reported 276 Gb of sequence data and 117 million unique TCR beta sequences from some 180 million T cells. An early release that covered about 640 HLA-typed donors contained about 300 gigabases of sequencing data and 65 million to 100 million unique TCR sequences. Of the 300 to 450 genotyped donors, around 81% fell in the genetic ancestry cluster associated with self-reported Caucasian donors. The study aimed to test whether signatures of past pathogen exposure could be identified by cataloging public T cell receptors. The T cell repertoires of 700 or so subjects were profiled by immunosequencing and related to cytomegalovirus serostatus. In addition to the first cohort of 666 subjects, a separate validation cohort of some 120 different subjects was used. High-throughput TCR immunosequencing, statistical association of individual TCRs with disease status, and machine learning were combined to predict cytomegalovirus infection status. A later analysis re-examined previously published TCR beta repertoires from several hundred donors and added high-resolution HLA genotyping to investigate patterns of TCR occurrence. The later analysis used no new phenotypic data to find candidate immune exposures, relying instead on TCR beta sequences and their occurrence across donors. An earlier analysis of about 620 of the donors applied high-throughput TCR beta sequencing to assess whether each TCR beta V gene segment acted as functional or pseudogenic. Donor age, sex, ethnicity and CMV serostatus were compiled together with the repertoire data. In a later genetic analysis, genome-wide SNP genotypes for about three fifths of the roughly 670 donors were used, and that subset was treated as a discovery cohort. All discovery cohort repertoires had been generated on a single sequencing platform. HLA typing included class I and class II loci at four-digit resolution. Typing coverage differed by locus: A, B, C, DRB1 and DQB1 were typed in about 620-630 donors, DQA1 in around 500, DPA1 in 600 to 610, and DPB1 in approximately 450. Roughly five DR-DQ haplotypes were treated as single units for association and clustering because of strong linkage in the cohort. Among 398 genotyped donors of the cohort, an average of approximately 250,000 unique TCR beta nucleotide sequences were sequenced per donor, roughly a sixth of them non-productive.

V is cut by 3 bases and J by 5 bases, and the space between the germline ends is 10 bases. CDR3 length: 13 amino acids, cysteine to phenylalanine. Only the CDR3 portion is preserved as DNA: 39 bases, with reading frame beginning at the first base. The CDR1 and CDR2 encoded by the germline V gene are SQVTM and ANQGSEA. What the authors observed across the whole study: The cohort was sequenced for TCR beta chains only, and without alpha or paired-chain data the features that could be detected were limited. A later genetic analysis reported fewer N-insertions in productive TCRs among donors in an Asian-associated ancestry cluster than the roughly 700-donor mean. In a later analysis, the rate of TCR association differed among HLA loci, with DRB1 alleles having the most associated TCRs and HLA-C alleles having the fewest. In a later analysis, most CMV-associated TCR beta chains were found to appear HLA-restricted, with HLA associations seemingly driven largely by CMV exposure. Because some donors lacked HLA typing at each locus, the association tests relied only on the typed subset. The classifier was reported to diagnose cytomegalovirus status with high specificity and sensitivity in both the original cohort and the validation cohort. Correlated functional status among segregating V segments might reflect linkage disequilibrium, but an unknown experimental factor could not be ruled out. In vitro tests confirmed that three of the cytomegalovirus-associated TCR beta chains recognize cytomegalovirus antigens. The only immune exposure information available for the cohort was CMV serostatus. Strong co-occurrence of HLA alleles, especially DR and DQ, made assigning TCR associations to individual alleles difficult. In a later analysis, some 17,000 TCR beta sequences were associated with specific HLA alleles at a false discovery rate of 0.05. The study listed approximately 160 TCR beta chains as associated with cytomegalovirus. A cluster of highly shared sequence variants was judged likely to be a technical artifact of the sequencing pipeline. V-gene and J-gene trimming of TCR beta chains was associated with a missense DCLRE1C variant in a later genetic analysis, and the association was replicated in an independent cohort. The presence/absence analyses assumed that sequencing depth was roughly uniform across donors, and that assumption may not be true. In an earlier analysis of some 500 of the donors, most TCR beta V segments were observed in productive rearrangements about 87% or about 30% of the time, broadly matching IMGT annotations. A further reported finding was that TCR beta sequences accurately predicted the HLA-A and HLA-B alleles for most subjects in the first cohort. A later analysis found that HLA-associated TCR beta chains were more clonally expanded and had lower generation probabilities than equally common non-associated chains. About 17 rarely observed V segments, including chromosome 9 orphons, were excluded from the earlier analysis of 550 to 700 of the donors because counts were too low. Some IMGT-functional V segments, including TRBV6-2 and TRBV6-3, could not be distinguished by the 87-base-pair reads and were therefore excluded. According to the authors, the approach could potentially be generalized to other disease states and immunological phenotypes. According to a later analysis, parvovirus B19, influenza, CMV and Epstein-Barr virus appeared linked to several top co-occurrence clusters. Most TCR sequences were observed very rarely across donors, whereas some public TCRs were present in many individuals.

About this clone: This clone's antigen is unknown. Per-nucleotide qualities are absent, and no much larger clonotype sits a single base away.

The library came from the immunoSEQ multiplex PCR assay. The multiplex PCR relied on a mix of 60 forward primers for TCR Vbeta segments and 13 reverse primers for TCR Jbeta segments. A multiplex PCR assay on genomic DNA amplified the CDR3 region of rearranged TCR beta genes. On the Illumina HiSeq System, the amplified TCR beta libraries were sequenced as 87-base-pair reads. The paper's data handling went like this. Across the 670 or so repertoires, a later analysis counted tens of millions of unique TCR beta chains, around 10 million of which were shared by at least two donors. To remove PCR and sequencing errors, raw reads were error-corrected and collapsed into unique sequences using a nearest-neighbor algorithm that merged closely related sequences. V, D and J gene segments were assigned by aligning CDR3 sequences to IMGT reference sequences. For a sequence to be retained, a match of at least six nucleotides to both a V gene segment and a J gene segment was required. Rearrangements were classified as productive when the CDR3 lacked stop codons and remained in frame with V and J, and all other rearrangements were classified as non-productive. CDR3 was defined according to IMGT convention as the region running from the second conserved V-encoded cysteine to the conserved J-encoded phenylalanine. In an earlier analysis of more than 550 of the donors, sequences lacking an unambiguous match to a single V gene segment were excluded. An earlier analysis of a few hundred of the donors called V segments functional above 56.7% productive rearrangements and segregating when the between-donor standard deviation exceeded 5%. A statistical classification framework was built to diagnose cytomegalovirus status from the catalog of TCR beta chain sequences. In a later analysis, V and J genes were assigned by comparing TCR nucleotide sequences against IMGT/GENE-DB human TR gene sequences. A later analysis assigned CDR3 sequences and most-parsimonious VDJ recombination scenarios with the TCRdist pipeline. In a later analysis, each TCR beta chain was defined by its CDR3 amino acid sequence together with its V-gene family, and reads lacking a unique V-gene family were excluded. A later analysis removed several hundred highly shared, low-generation-probability nucleotide sequences to deal with suspected cross-contamination and a sequencing artifact. In a later analysis, a clonal expansion index for each public chain was calculated from normalized within-repertoire ranks of inferred template counts. A later analysis computed generation probabilities with a VDJ recombination model fitted to out-of-frame rearrangements, and checked the results against IGoR. A later analysis scored TCR-TCR, TCR-HLA and TCR-CMV co-occurrence with hypergeometric tests, applying a repertoire-size bias correction to TCR pairs. To estimate false discovery rates, a later analysis permuted the HLA or CMV assignments 20 times. In a later analysis, co-occurring TCRs were grouped with DBSCAN, and TCRdist sequence similarity was added when clustering was performed within HLA-allele-positive subsets. Repertoires with fewer than 30,000 or more than 120,000 public chains, plus five repertoires with anomalous nucleotide sharing, were excluded from co-occurrence clustering. Held by TCRdb, this immuneACCESS table contains in-frame sequences only and omits some clones. Under half of the omission traces to an unresolved V gene where checked; the cause of the rest is unknown. V and J calls and clone size are given by that table; D and trimming were obtained from the DNA. In this sample the table shows around 140,000 clones, 78% of which occur a single time. Clones ranked in the top ten supply around 2.5% of the sample.

The cohort consisted of 600 to 700 healthy bone marrow donors. At the time of sampling, all cohort members were nominally healthy, though unrecorded immune exposures were likely present. The donor tested CMV seropositive and was one of the 289 seropositive cohort members. A peripheral blood sample was collected from each donor, and TCR beta sequencing was performed on peripheral blood mononuclear cells. Genomic DNA was extracted from the blood cell samples with the Qiagen DNeasy Blood Extraction Kit. Sequencing was performed on PBMCs. The rearranged chain carries TRBV29-1 and TRBJ1-4; the D gene cannot be resolved reliably. This receptor was obtained from a young woman in good health and CMV-seropositive. The CDR3 loop reads CSVDPGGNEKLFF. The DNA is as follows: TGCAGCGTTGATCCGGGAGGAAATGAAAAACTGTTTTTT.